These 20 T cell receptor beta chains came from one sample sequenced in a study of T cells after somatic rescue of genetic block. Measured with immunoSEQ multiplex PCR; TCRdb has only the in-frame clones, and not every one. Altogether 80,000 to 100,000 clones are present, more than 80% being singletons, with the ten largest covering around 1.5%. The sample taken for sequencing was peripheral blood mononuclear cells (PBMCs). The receptors were sampled from a woman aged 18-35 years.

The gene calls are TRBV30 and TRBJ1-2, with unresolved D. Per the germline V gene, CDR1 is GTSNPN and CDR2 is SVGIG (reference sequence). V lost 5 bases and J 7 bases, leaving 14 bases between the germline ends. The CDR3 is made up of 12 amino acids. The CDR3 reads CAWGLGISGYTF. In DNA, the CDR3 is TGTGCCTGGGGGTTGGGGATTTCTGGCTACACCTTC.

The chain is built from TRBV6-5 and TRBJ2-7; 8 bases are shared with TRBD1. This CDR3 region has 14 residues. J was trimmed by 1 base and V by 5 bases; bases with no gene match: 4. Germline-derived CDR1 and CDR2 are MNHEY and SVGAGI. The CDR3 DNA follows: TGTGCCAGCAGTCCCTGGACAGGGTCCTACGAGCAGTACTTC. This translates into CASSPWTGSYEQYF.

The J gene is TRBJ2-5, the V gene TRBV28; D ambiguous. CDR1 is MDHEN, CDR2 SYDVKM, per germline. This CDR3 is 12 amino acids long. V shed 3 bases and J shed 5 bases, with 7 bases lying between them. DNA of the CDR3: TGTGCCAGCAGTTTGGCGAAGGAGACCCAGTACTTC. It encodes CASSLAKETQYF. Drawing the rest from reference TRBV28 and TRBJ2-5, the complete variable domain is DVKVTQSSRYLVKRTGEKVFLECVQDMDHENMFWYRQDPGLGLRLIYFSYDVKMKEKGDIPEGYSVSREKKERFSLILESASTNQTSMYLCASSLAKETQYFGPGTRLLVL.

CDR3 protein: CASRVQGDPYRELFF. The CDR3 nucleotides are TGTGCCAGCAGGGTTCAGGGGGACCCCTATCGGGAGCTGTTTTTT. This chain uses TRBV6-6 with TRBJ2-2; 7 bases align to TRBD1. V dropped 6 bases and J dropped 9; count of bases not matched to a gene: 13. Germline lookup yields CDR1 MNHNY and CDR2 SVGAGI (reference sequence). The CDR3 covers 15 residues.

V usage is TRBV5-4 and J usage is TRBJ1-4; weak D call: TRBD1 (6 bases). V lost 0 bases and J lost 7, with 16 bases in between. The CDR3 loop spans 16 amino acids. Germline V gene data show CDR1 as SGHNT and CDR2 as YYREEE (reference sequence). As DNA, the CDR3 is TGTGCCAGCAGCTTGGCTGGGGGCAGGGGTGGTGAAAAACTGTTTTTT. Its protein product is CASSLAGGRGGEKLFF.

This chain links TRBV5-1 with TRBJ1-1; 8 nucleotides line up with TRBD1. Germline lookup yields CDR1 SGHRS and CDR2 YFSETQ. The CDR3 contains 16 residues. Trimming at V came to 0 bases and at J to 3 bases, leaving 7 bases not matched to a gene. DNA of the CDR3: TGCGCCAGCAGCTTGGACGGACAGGGAATAGACACTGAAGCTTTCTTT. Protein: CASSLDGQGIDTEAFF.

Here the CDR3 reads CAISVPSARHEQFF. Written as DNA, the CDR3 is TGTGCCATCAGTGTGCCGAGCGCTAGGCATGAGCAGTTCTTC. The chain combines TRBV10-3 with TRBJ2-1; no reliable D call. CDR1 and CDR2 from the germline V gene are ENHRY and SYGVKD. The V end lost 4 bases, the J end lost 8 bases, and 15 bases lay between the germline ends. The CDR3 totals 14 residues.

The chain has TRBV25-1 and TRBJ1-5; D is possibly TRBD1 (6 bases). V dropped 1 base and J dropped 6 bases, with 13 bases sitting between them. The CDR3 covers 15 residues. Germline V lookup: CDR1 MGHDK, CDR2 SYGVNS. The CDR3 sequence: CASSESRGSSQPQHF. DNA for the CDR3: TGTGCCAGCAGTGAATCGAGGGGGTCTAGTCAGCCCCAGCATTTT.

The CDR3 region has the DNA TGTGCCTGGAGCCAGTACACCGGGGAGCTGTTTTTT. Translating it yields CAWSQYTGELFF. The chain couples TRBV30 to TRBJ2-2; no reliable D call. The V end lost 3 bases, the J end lost 3 bases, and 5 bases lay between the germline ends. This CDR3 contains 12 residues. Germline assignment: CDR1 GTSNPN and CDR2 SVGIG (reference sequence).

This sequence joins TRBV9 and TRBJ1-2; maybe TRBD1 (5 bases). Germline CDR1 SGDLS, CDR2 YYNGEE. This CDR3 comprises 12 residues. V was shortened by 0 bases and J by 5 bases, with 5 bases between the two germline ends. The CDR3: CASSVAGYGYTF. CDR3 coding DNA: TGTGCCAGCAGCGTAGCAGGGTATGGCTACACCTTC.

The rearrangement joins TRBV10-2 to TRBJ2-2; TRBD2 matches at 12 bases. Trimming removed 0 bases from V and 6 bases from J; junction bases left unmatched: 5. The germline V gene encodes CDR1 WSHSY and CDR2 SAAADI. This CDR3 is 17 amino acids long. As DNA, the CDR3 is TGCGCCAGCAGTGAGTCTCTTCGACTAGCGGGAGCCGGGGAGCTGTTTTTT. Translation gives CASSESLRLAGAGELFF.

This chain uses TRBV18 with TRBJ2-2; 11 bases fit TRBD1. J gave up 2 bases and V 9 bases, and 2 bases lay outside the gene matches. CDR1 is KGHSH and CDR2 is LQKENI in the germline V gene. The CDR3 is made up of 14 amino acids. The CDR3 bases are TGTGCCAGTCGGACAGGGGGCAACACCGGGGAGCTGTTTTTT. Protein product: CASRTGGNTGELFF.

V and J are TRBV12-5 and TRBJ2-7; 7 bases are shared with TRBD2. Germline trimming cut 0 bases from V and 2 bases from J; bases unmatched to any gene: 10. The CDR3 loop spans 17 amino acids. The germline CDR1 and CDR2 sequences are LGHNT and FRNRAP. CDR3 DNA sequence: TGTGCTAGTGGTTTGGTATATCGCGGGAGAAGCCCCTACGAGCAGTACTTC. Residues: CASGLVYRGRSPYEQYF.

The CDR3 is CASSTDRDVYEQYF. CDR3 sequence (DNA): TGTGCCAGCTCAACCGACAGGGACGTCTACGAGCAGTACTTC. The gene calls are TRBV18 and TRBJ2-7; TRBD1 matches at 7 bases. V shed 5 bases and J 3 bases; nucleotides not matched to a gene: 7. This CDR3 region has 14 residues. The germline gives CDR1 KGHSH, CDR2 LQKENI.

The genes are TRBV27 and TRBJ2-7; 10 bases fit TRBD1. J gave up 6 bases and V 7 bases, and 12 bases lay outside the gene matches. This CDR3 comprises 15 residues. Germline CDR1 and CDR2: MNHEY and SMNVEV (reference sequence). In DNA form, the CDR3 reads TGTGCCAGCATCCAGACAGGGGGCGCAAGGAGCGAGCAGTACTTC. It translates to CASIQTGGARSEQYF.

This rearrangement joins TRBV18 to TRBJ2-7; D is uncertain. The CDR3 sequence is 12 residues long. Germline-derived CDR1 and CDR2 are KGHSH and LQKENI. Trimming took off 3 bases at V and 3 bases at J, with 6 bases between the two ends. The CDR3 loop is CASSPRNYEQYF. DNA for the CDR3: TGTGCCAGCTCACCGAGGAACTACGAGCAGTACTTC.

The chain is built from TRBV28 and TRBJ2-1; possibly TRBD1 for D (5 bases). Germline V gene sequence: CDR1 MDHEN, CDR2 SYDVKM. This CDR3 is 16 amino acids long. Trimming cost V 6 bases and J 0 bases, with 15 bases left between them. The CDR3 here is CASRATGLSSYNEQFF. The CDR3 DNA reads TGTGCCAGCAGAGCCACAGGCCTTAGCTCCTACAATGAGCAGTTCTTC.

The chain links TRBV28 to TRBJ2-7, with a tentative D call TRBD2 (6 bases). V lost 5 bases and J 0 bases, leaving 20 bases between the germline ends. CDR1 MDHEN and CDR2 SYDVKM come from the germline V gene. The CDR3 runs 17 residues. CDR3 bases: TGTGCCAGCAGTCCAGAGGGGCGGGGCACCCACTCCTACGAGCAGTACTTC. Its translation is CASSPEGRGTHSYEQYF.

This clone was seen more than once but under ten times. The chain recombines TRBV7-2 with TRBJ2-1, with 7 positions matching TRBD2. J lost 3 bases, V lost 11 bases, and 13 bases had no gene match. Germline CDR1 reads SGHTA; CDR2 reads FQGNSA. This CDR3 is built from 15 residues. The CDR3 DNA is TGTGCCGGGTTCGTGGAGCGGGAAAACTACAATGAGCAGTTCTTC. This encodes CAGFVERENYNEQFF.

The chain links TRBV6-6 to TRBJ2-7; 9 bases are a match to TRBD2. V shed 6 bases and J 2 bases; nucleotides not matched to a gene: 5. The CDR3 length is 14 residues. CDR1 MNHNY and CDR2 SVGAGI come from the germline V gene (reference sequence). The CDR3 DNA reads as TGTGCCAGCAGCCCACTAGCGGGTGCCTACGAGCAGTACTTC. Protein: CASSPLAGAYEQYF.